This T cell receptor beta chain was obtained from a study of cytomegalovirus exposure and HLA in healthy donors. The PCR was carried out with 60 Vbeta primers and 13 Jbeta primers. The assay was immunoSEQ multiplex PCR, and TCRdb's table has in-frame clones only and misses some. The repertoire holds around 150,000 clones, with roughly four fifths as singletons. Whereas donors were nominally healthy upon sampling, unrecorded immune exposures were probable. The J segment lost 4 bases and the V segment lost 5 bases, leaving 11 bases of the junction unmatched. CDR1 and CDR2 from the germline V gene are SEHNR and FQNEAQ (reference sequence). The CDR3 spans 16 residues.

The chain joins TRBV7-9 to TRBJ2-3; 8 bases line up with TRBD2. The clonotype originates from a man between 18 and 29 years old in good health and CMV-seronegative. Sequencing was performed on PBMCs. The chain's CDR3 is CASSPGLAGGPDTQYF. The CDR3 DNA follows: TGTGCCAGCAGCCCGGGGCTCGCGGGAGGCCCAGATACGCAGTATTTT.